Reported below is one T cell receptor (beta chain). The sample comes from a study of blood T cell repertoires in COVID-19. Overall study: Donors in the United States, Italy and Spain gave samples during acute or convalescent COVID-19. Sources were T cells, B-cell-depleted T cells, or PBMCs; the material itself was cDNA or gDNA.

The CDR3 consists of 16 residues. The ends lost 1 base at V and 8 bases at J; junction bases unmatched: 9. From germline, CDR1 is SGHTA and CDR2 FQGNSA. Per the original data handling: Reference gene primer amplification gave nucleated cell count estimates. Clones were read by immunoSEQ multiplex PCR, and TCRdb kept only the in-frame ones, dropping some. V, J and clone size were drawn from that table, and D and trimming were deduced from the DNA. The sample lists under 80,000 clones, approximately 87% seen once, with around 4.4% in the top ten. The sequenced sample was peripheral blood. The source of this sequence is a man aged 45-60 years with active COVID-19. This chain connects TRBV7-2 to TRBJ2-3; TRBD2 aligns across 10 bases. The CDR3 nucleotides read TGTGCCAGCAGCTTAGGAGCGGGAGGGGGTATGGGTACGCAGTATTTT. This translates into CASSLGAGGGMGTQYF.